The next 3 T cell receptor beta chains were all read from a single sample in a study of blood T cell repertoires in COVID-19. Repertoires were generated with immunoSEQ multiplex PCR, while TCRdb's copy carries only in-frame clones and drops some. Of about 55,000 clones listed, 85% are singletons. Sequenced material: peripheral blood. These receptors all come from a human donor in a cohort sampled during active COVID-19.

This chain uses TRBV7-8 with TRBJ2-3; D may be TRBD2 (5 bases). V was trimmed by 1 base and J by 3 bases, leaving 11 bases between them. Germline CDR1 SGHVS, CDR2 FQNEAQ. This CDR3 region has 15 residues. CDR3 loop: CASSLGAGTTDTQYF. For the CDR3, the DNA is TGTGCCAGCAGCTTAGGGGCGGGCACTACAGATACGCAGTATTTT.

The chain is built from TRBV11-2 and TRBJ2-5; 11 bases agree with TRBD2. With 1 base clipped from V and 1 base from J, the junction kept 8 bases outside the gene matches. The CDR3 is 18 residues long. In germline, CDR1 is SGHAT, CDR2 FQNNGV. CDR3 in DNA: TGTGCCAGCAGCTTAGTTACGGCTAGCGGGGGGATCCAAGAGACCCAGTACTTC. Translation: CASSLVTASGGIQETQYF.

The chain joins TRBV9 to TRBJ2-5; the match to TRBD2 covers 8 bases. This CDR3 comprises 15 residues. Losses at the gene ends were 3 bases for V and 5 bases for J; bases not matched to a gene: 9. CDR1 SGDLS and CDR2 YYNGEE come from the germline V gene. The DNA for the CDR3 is TGTGCCAGCAGCGAAGGGGGACTAGGACGGGAGACCCAGTACTTC. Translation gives CASSEGGLGRETQYF.